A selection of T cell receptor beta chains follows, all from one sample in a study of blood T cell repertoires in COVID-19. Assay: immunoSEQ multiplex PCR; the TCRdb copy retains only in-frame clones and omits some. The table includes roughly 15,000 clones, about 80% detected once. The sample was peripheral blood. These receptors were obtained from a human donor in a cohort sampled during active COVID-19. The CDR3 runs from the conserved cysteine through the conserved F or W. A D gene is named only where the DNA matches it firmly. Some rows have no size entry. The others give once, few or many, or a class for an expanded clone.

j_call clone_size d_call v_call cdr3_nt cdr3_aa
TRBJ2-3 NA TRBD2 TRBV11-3 TGTGCCAGCAGCTCCATAGCGGGAGAAGCAGATACGCAGTATTTT CASSSIAGEADTQYF
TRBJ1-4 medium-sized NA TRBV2 TGTGCCAGCAAGTTGGACCCTTCAGGGGAAAAACTGTTTTTT CASKLDPSGEKLFF
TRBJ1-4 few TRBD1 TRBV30 TGTGCCTGGAGTGGGGGACAGGGGCAGGGGGAAAAACTGTTTTTT CAWSGGQGQGEKLFF
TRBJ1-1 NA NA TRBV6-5 TGTGCCAGCAGTTGGAGCTATCAGGGTGATAATACTGAAGCTTTCTTT CASSWSYQGDNTEAFF
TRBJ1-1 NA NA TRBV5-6 TGTGCCAGCAGCTTAGACCGGACAGTTGAAGCTTTCTTT CASSLDRTVEAFF
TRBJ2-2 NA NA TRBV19 TGTGCCAGTAGCCCAGGGGGGCGGGGGAACACCGGGGAGCTGTTTTTT CASSPGGRGNTGELFF
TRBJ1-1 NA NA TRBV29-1 TGCAGCGTTCAGTCAGGACAAGAGCTCTCTGAAGCTTTCTTT CSVQSGQELSEAFF
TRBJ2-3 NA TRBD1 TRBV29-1 TGCAGCGCCGGCAGGGGGACAGATACGCAGTATTTT CSAGRGTDTQYF
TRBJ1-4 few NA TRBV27 TGTGCCAGCAGTTCGGCAGGGAACGAAAAACTGTTTTTT CASSSAGNEKLFF
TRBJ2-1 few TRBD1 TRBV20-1 TGCAGTGCTAGTGTTGGGGACAGCGACTACAATGAGCAGTTCTTC CSASVGDSDYNEQFF
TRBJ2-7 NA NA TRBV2 TGTGCCAGCAGCTCGAGCTCCTACGAGCAGTACTTC CASSSSSYEQYF
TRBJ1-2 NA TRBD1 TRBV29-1 TGCAGCTTGGGGGATCCCAGGGGGGTCGGCTACACCTTC CSLGDPRGVGYTF
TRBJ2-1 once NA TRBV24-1 TGTGCCACCACCGAGCGCTTCAATGAGCAGTTCTTC CATTERFNEQFF
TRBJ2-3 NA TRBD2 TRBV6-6 TGTGCCAGCAGTTACCCGACTAGCGGAGGCGAGGATACGCAGTATTTT CASSYPTSGGEDTQYF
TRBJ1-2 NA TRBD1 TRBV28 TGTGCCAGCACCGGACCTCCGGGACAGGGGGGTGGTGGCTACACCTTC CASTGPPGQGGGGYTF
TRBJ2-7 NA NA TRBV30 TGTGCCTGGAGTGTACCCACTAGCGAGCAGTACTTC CAWSVPTSEQYF
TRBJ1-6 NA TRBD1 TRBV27 TGTGCCAGCAGTGCCCTCGGGACAGAAAATAATTCACCCCTCCACTTT CASSALGTENNSPLHF
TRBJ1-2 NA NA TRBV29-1 TGCAGCGTTGTCAGGGTGGATGGCTACACCTTC CSVVRVDGYTF
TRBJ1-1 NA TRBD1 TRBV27 TGTGCCAGCAGCCTACGGGGGACAGTTCTGAGGGACACTGAAGCTTTCTTT CASSLRGTVLRDTEAFF
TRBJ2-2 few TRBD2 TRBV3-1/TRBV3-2 TGTGCCAGCAGCCTTCCTAGCGGGGGGGCGTGGACCGGGGAGCTGTTTTTT CASSLPSGGAWTGELFF
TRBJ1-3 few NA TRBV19 TGTGCCAGTGCACTGGGAGGAGGAAACACCATATATTTT CASALGGGNTIYF
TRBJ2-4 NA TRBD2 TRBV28 TGTGCCAGCAGTTTAATAGCGGGGGGAAACATTCAGTACTTC CASSLIAGGNIQYF